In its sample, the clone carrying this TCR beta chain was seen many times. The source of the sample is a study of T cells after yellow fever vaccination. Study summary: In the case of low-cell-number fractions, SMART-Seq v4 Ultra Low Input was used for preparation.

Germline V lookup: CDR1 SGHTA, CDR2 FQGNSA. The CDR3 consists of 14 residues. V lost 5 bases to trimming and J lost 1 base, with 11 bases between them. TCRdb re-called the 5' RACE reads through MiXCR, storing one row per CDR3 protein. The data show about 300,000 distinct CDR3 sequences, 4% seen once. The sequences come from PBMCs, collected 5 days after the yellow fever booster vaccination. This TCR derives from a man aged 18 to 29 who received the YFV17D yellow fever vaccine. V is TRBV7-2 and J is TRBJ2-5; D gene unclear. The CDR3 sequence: CASSQSRVQETQYF. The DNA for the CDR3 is TGTGCCAGCAGCCAATCCCGGGTCCAAGAGACCCAGTACTTC. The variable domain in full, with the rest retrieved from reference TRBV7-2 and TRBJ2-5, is GAGVSQSPSNKVTEKGKDVELRCDPISGHTALYWYRQSLGQGLEFLIYFQGNSAPDKSGLPSDRFSAERTGGSVSTLTIQRTQQEDSAVYLCASSQSRVQETQYFGPGTRLLVL.